This T cell receptor beta chain was found in a study of cytomegalovirus exposure and HLA in healthy donors. A roughly 120-subject validation cohort, separate from the approximately 720-subject first cohort, supplied the donors. Concerning this clone itself: Its specificity is not known.

Study conclusions and caveats: Reports described diagnosis of cytomegalovirus status by the classifier as highly specific and sensitive. The study listed 150 to 200 cytomegalovirus-associated TCR beta chains. Usually a TCR sequence was rare, but some public TCRs were found in many donors.

Using immunoSEQ multiplex PCR, the repertoire was profiled, and TCRdb retains in-frame clones only, with some absent. This repertoire shows about 60,000 clones, more than 85% found once; its top ten account for about 6.5%. Specimen: PBMCs. The source is a woman under 30 in good health and CMV-seropositive.

The CDR3 loop reads CASSYGAAKETQYF. The CDR3 nucleotides are TGTGCCAGCAGCTATGGGGCGGCGAAAGAGACCCAGTACTTC. The chain employs TRBV11-2 and TRBJ2-5; D is perhaps TRBD1 (5 bases). Germline loops: CDR1 SGHAT, CDR2 FQNNGV. This CDR3 region has 14 residues. V lost 4 bases to trimming and J lost 3 bases, with 12 bases between them.